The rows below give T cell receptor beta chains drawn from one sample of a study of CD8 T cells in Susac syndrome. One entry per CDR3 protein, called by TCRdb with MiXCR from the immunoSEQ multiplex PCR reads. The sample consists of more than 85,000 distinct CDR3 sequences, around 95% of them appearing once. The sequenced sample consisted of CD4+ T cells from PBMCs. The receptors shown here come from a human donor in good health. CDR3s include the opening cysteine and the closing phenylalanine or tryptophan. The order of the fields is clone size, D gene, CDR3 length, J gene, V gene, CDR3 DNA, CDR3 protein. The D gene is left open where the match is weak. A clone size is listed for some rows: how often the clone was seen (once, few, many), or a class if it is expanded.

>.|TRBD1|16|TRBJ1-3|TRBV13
TGTGCCAGCAGCTTCATGAAGACAGGGGCTGGAAACACCATATATTTT
CASSFMKTGAGNTIYF
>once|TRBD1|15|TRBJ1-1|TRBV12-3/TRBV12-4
TGTGCCAGCAGTTCCCAGGGGGAGGTGAACACTGAAGCTTTCTTT
CASSSQGEVNTEAFF
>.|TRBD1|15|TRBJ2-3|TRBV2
TGTGCCAGCAGGGACCGGGACAGGGGGAAAGATACGCAGTATTTT
CASRDRDRGKDTQYF
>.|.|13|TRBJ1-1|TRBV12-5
TGTGCTAGTGCCATGGGGGGGGACGCTGAAGCTTTCTTT
CASAMGGDAEAFF
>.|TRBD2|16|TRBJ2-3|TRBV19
TGTGCCAGTAGTATCCTGAGCGGGGCCTCTGGGGATACGCAGTATTTT
CASSILSGASGDTQYF
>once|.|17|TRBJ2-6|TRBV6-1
TGTGCCAGCAGGCGAGGACTAACAAGCTCTGGGGCCAACGTCCTGACTTTC
CASRRGLTSSGANVLTF
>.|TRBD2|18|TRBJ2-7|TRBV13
TGTGCCAGCAGCTTCCTAGCGGGGGGGCCTATAAAGTCCTACGAGCAGTACTTC
CASSFLAGGPIKSYEQYF
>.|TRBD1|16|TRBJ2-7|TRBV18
TGTGCCAGCTCACTCCAAGCCGGGACAGGGGTCTACGAGCAGTACTTC
CASSLQAGTGVYEQYF
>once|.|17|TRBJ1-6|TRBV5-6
TGTGCCAGCAGCACCCAAGGGGTTCGTATTGGGGATTCACCCCTCCACTTT
CASSTQGVRIGDSPLHF
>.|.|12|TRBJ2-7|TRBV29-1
TGCAGCGGAGGGGCCGACTCCTACGAGCAGTACTTC
CSGGADSYEQYF
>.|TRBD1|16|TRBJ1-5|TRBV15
TGTGCCACCAGCAGAGACGGGAGACAGGGGGCTCAGCCCCAGCATTTT
CATSRDGRQGAQPQHF
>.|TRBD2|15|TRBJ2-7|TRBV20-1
TGCAGTGCTAGAGATCCCCGGGAGGCCTCCTACGAGCAGTACTTC
CSARDPREASYEQYF
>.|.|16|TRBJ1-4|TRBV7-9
TGTGCCAGCAGCCACGGGGGGGTCAGGAGGAATGAAAAACTGTTTTTT
CASSHGGVRRNEKLFF
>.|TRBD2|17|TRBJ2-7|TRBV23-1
TGCGCCAGCAGTCTCCCACACGACTCAGCGGGAGCCTACGAGCAGTACTTC
CASSLPHDSAGAYEQYF
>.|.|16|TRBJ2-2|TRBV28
TGTGCCAGCAGTTTAGGGAACATATTGAACACCGGGGAGCTGTTTTTT
CASSLGNILNTGELFF
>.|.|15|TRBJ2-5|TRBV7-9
TGTGCCAGCAGCTCCCCCGCGATGGCCAGTCTTGCCCAGTACTTC
CASSSPAMASLAQYF
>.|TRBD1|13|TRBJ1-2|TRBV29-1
TGCAGCGCGGACTCGACAGGGAGCTATGGCTACACCTTC
CSADSTGSYGYTF